This T cell receptor beta chain was recorded in a study of sequential checkpoint blockade in melanoma. Documented treatment: randomized to nivolumab then ipilimumab (arm A) or the reverse (arm B). PBMC sorting kept live CD3+CD8+ cells without CD19 or CD56. Measured with immunoSEQ multiplex PCR; TCRdb has only the in-frame clones, and not every one. The repertoire has 9,000 or so clones, around 60% of them found once; the top ten carry more than 35%. This specimen consisted of CD8+ T cells sorted from blood (inferred from file names), obtained from a patient given nivolumab and ipilimumab in sequence. This clonotype was obtained from a human donor with melanoma.

CDR3 residues: CASSHRGAGNTIYF. The DNA of the CDR3 is TGTGCCAGCAGCCACAGGGGGGCTGGAAACACCATATATTTT. The V gene is TRBV28, the J gene TRBJ1-3, with TRBD1 matching over 8 bases. Germline CDR1 MDHEN, CDR2 SYDVKM. Trimming removed 6 bases from V and 2 bases from J; junction bases left unmatched: 3. The CDR3 loop spans 14 amino acids. Filled out from reference TRBV28 and TRBJ1-3, the complete variable domain reads DVKVTQSSRYLVKRTGEKVFLECVQDMDHENMFWYRQDPGLGLRLIYFSYDVKMKEKGDIPEGYSVSREKKERFSLILESASTNQTSMYLCASSHRGAGNTIYFGEGSWLTVV.